The 16 T cell receptor beta chains presented below share a single source sample, sequenced in a study of blood T cell repertoires in COVID-19. Produced via immunoSEQ multiplex PCR; TCRdb's table is partial and in-frame only. Here the sample spans over 60,000 clones, 76% being singletons. Sequences were obtained from peripheral blood. These receptors were collected from a man between 60 and 70 years old with COVID-19, enrolled during active disease.

This rearrangement joins TRBV5-1 to TRBJ1-6, with D possibly being TRBD1 (6 bases). Germline V gene lookup returns CDR1 SGHRS and CDR2 YFSETQ. Deletions cut 4 bases from V and 4 bases from J, with 9 bases between. The CDR3 consists of 14 residues. CDR3 DNA: TGCGCCAGCAGCGTCGGACAGTATAATTCACCCCTCCACTTT. It specifies CASSVGQYNSPLHF.

The chain couples TRBV5-4 to TRBJ2-7, with 7 bases that match TRBD1. V dropped 5 bases and J dropped 1; count of bases not matched to a gene: 9. The germline V gene has CDR1 SGHNT and CDR2 YYREEE (reference sequence). The CDR3 runs to 15 residues. The CDR3 sequence: CASSFPGTASYEQYF. DNA of the CDR3: TGTGCCAGCAGTTTCCCCGGGACAGCTTCCTACGAGCAGTACTTC.

This clone was recorded once. The V and J genes are TRBV5-1 and TRBJ1-2; 8 bases map to TRBD1. Germline V gene sequence: CDR1 SGHRS, CDR2 YFSETQ. V dropped 3 bases and J dropped 4; count of bases not matched to a gene: 14. The CDR3 is made up of 17 amino acids. CDR3 protein: CASSWGPAGGAPYGYTF. DNA for the CDR3: TGCGCCAGCAGCTGGGGGCCCGCAGGGGGCGCCCCCTATGGCTACACCTTC.

The rearrangement joins TRBV5-1 to TRBJ1-6; the D is unclear. Germline CDR1 reads SGHRS; CDR2 reads YFSETQ. V lost 0 bases and J lost 9, with 10 bases in between. This CDR3 spans 14 amino acids. The CDR3 loop reads CASSLELGSSPLHF. The CDR3 DNA sequence: TGCGCCAGCAGCTTGGAGCTCGGGAGTTCACCCCTCCACTTT.

The V gene is TRBV6-5, the J gene TRBJ1-1; D may be TRBD1 (6 bases). The CDR3 totals 16 residues. CDR1 and CDR2 (germline): MNHEY, SVGAGI. With 0 bases removed from V and 1 base from J, the gap between germline ends came to 12 bases. This chain's CDR3 is CASSYSLGGRNTEAFF. In DNA, the CDR3 is TGTGCCAGCAGTTACTCTTTAGGGGGACGGAACACTGAAGCTTTCTTT.

This chain links TRBV5-1 with TRBJ1-2, with 7 bases matching TRBD1. Looked up from germline, CDR1 is SGHRS and CDR2 is YFSETQ. J lost 1 base, V lost 5 bases, and 8 bases had no gene match. The CDR3 loop spans 15 amino acids. The CDR3 sequence is CASSRTGEDNYGYTF. CDR3 sequence (DNA): TGCGCCAGCAGTCGGACAGGCGAAGATAACTATGGCTACACCTTC. Full variable domain (remainder filled in from reference TRBV5-1 and TRBJ1-2): KAGVTQTPRYLIKTRGQQVTLSCSPISGHRSVSWYQQTPGQGLQFLFEYFSETQRNKGNFPGRFSGRQFSNSRSEMNVSTLELGDSALYLCASSRTGEDNYGYTFGSGTRLTVV.

This clone was seen a few times. This chain links TRBV28 with TRBJ1-4; 9 bases map to TRBD1. The V gene end was trimmed by 6 bases and the J gene end by 7 bases; junction bases not matched to a gene: 6. The CDR3 runs to 14 residues. The germline gives CDR1 MDHEN, CDR2 SYDVKM. This chain's CDR3 is CASSYRGRGEKLFF. DNA for the CDR3: TGTGCCAGCAGCTACAGGGGGCGCGGTGAAAAACTGTTTTTT. The full variable domain, its missing parts supplied by reference TRBV28 and TRBJ1-4, is DVKVTQSSRYLVKRTGEKVFLECVQDMDHENMFWYRQDPGLGLRLIYFSYDVKMKEKGDIPEGYSVSREKKERFSLILESASTNQTSMYLCASSYRGRGEKLFFGSGTQLSVL.

This rearrangement joins TRBV5-6 to TRBJ1-1; perhaps TRBD1 as D (5 bases). Trimming took off 0 bases at V and 4 bases at J, with 7 bases between the two ends. Germline V gene data show CDR1 as SGHDT and CDR2 as YYEEEE. The CDR3 is 13 residues long. The CDR3 DNA sequence: TGTGCCAGCAGCTTGGTGGGGCGCACTGAAGCTTTCTTT. Its translation is CASSLVGRTEAFF. Complete variable domain (other parts from reference TRBV5-6 and TRBJ1-1): DAGVTQSPTHLIKTRGQQVTLRCSPKSGHDTVSWYQQALGQGPQFIFQYYEEEERQRGNFPDRFSGHQFPNYSSELNVNALLLGDSALYLCASSLVGRTEAFFGQGTRLTVV.

DNA for the CDR3: TGTGCCAGCAGCTTCAGGGGCCTTACGACTGAAGCTTTCTTT. Translated: CASSFRGLTTEAFF. This chain connects TRBV11-2 to TRBJ1-1; maybe TRBD1 (6 bases). The CDR3 contains 14 residues. Germline V gene sequence: CDR1 SGHAT, CDR2 FQNNGV. Trimming cost V 3 bases and J 5 bases, with 13 bases left between them.

A single count supports this clone. The chain carries TRBV6-5 and TRBJ2-7, with 10 bases that match TRBD2. The trim removed 7 bases at V and 5 bases at J, leaving 5 bases unmatched. Germline loops: CDR1 MNHEY, CDR2 SVGAGI. The CDR3 loop spans 13 amino acids. The CDR3 DNA follows: TGTGCCAGCACTGGACTAGCGGCAAACGAGCAGTACTTC. Translated: CASTGLAANEQYF.

V usage is TRBV30 and J usage is TRBJ1-2; D possibly corresponds to TRBD1 (5 bases). Trimming cost V 2 bases and J 3 bases, with 13 bases left between them. Germline V lookup: CDR1 GTSNPN, CDR2 SVGIG (reference sequence). The CDR3 has 14 residues. CDR3 coding DNA: TGTGCCTGGAGTAAAGGGAGGGGCCACTATGGCTACACCTTC. It translates to CAWSKGRGHYGYTF.

This clone was detected only once. V is TRBV7-9 and J is TRBJ2-3; D is perhaps TRBD2 (6 bases). CDR3 length equals 14 residues. Germline lookup yields CDR1 SEHNR and CDR2 FQNEAQ (reference sequence). The V end was cut by 5 bases, the J end by 0 bases, with 9 bases between. The CDR3 protein is CASSRGLSTDTQYF. The CDR3 bases are TGTGCCAGCAGCAGGGGACTTAGCACAGATACGCAGTATTTT.

CDR3 bases: TGTGCCAGTAGTACCCGACTGAGCACAGATACGCAGTATTTT. Translating gives CASSTRLSTDTQYF. J is TRBJ2-3 and V is TRBV19; no firm D call. Trimming took off 4 bases at V and 0 bases at J, with 8 bases between the two ends. The germline gives CDR1 LNHDA, CDR2 SQIVND (reference sequence). The CDR3 runs to 14 residues. The full variable domain, completed using reference TRBV19 and TRBJ2-3, is DGGITQSPKYLFRKEGQNVTLSCEQNLNHDAMYWYRQDPGQGLRLIYYSQIVNDFQKGDIAEGYSVSREKKESFPLTVTSAQKNPTAFYLCASSTRLSTDTQYFGPGTRLTVL.

The rearrangement uses TRBV11-3 and TRBJ2-7; D not resolved. V gave up 5 bases and J gave up 3 bases, with 14 bases separating them. CDR1 and CDR2 from the germline V gene are SGHNT and YENEEA. This CDR3 contains 14 residues. CDR3 loop: CASSKDTAGYEQYF. CDR3 DNA: TGTGCCAGCAGCAAAGACACCGCAGGCTACGAGCAGTACTTC.

This chain connects TRBV20-1 to TRBJ1-6, with a possible D match to TRBD1 (6 bases). The V and J ends lost 6 bases and 5 bases respectively, with 17 bases between them. Germline V gene lookup returns CDR1 DFQATT and CDR2 SNEGSKA (reference sequence). This CDR3 is built from 15 residues. CDR3 in amino acids: CSASSGGRNNSPLHF. Written as DNA, the CDR3 is TGCAGTGCCAGTAGTGGGGGCAGGAATAATTCACCCCTCCACTTT.

This clone was observed once. This chain's CDR3 is CASGSLAFTDTQYF. The CDR3 nucleotides are TGTGCTAGTGGTTCCCTAGCCTTCACAGATACGCAGTATTTT. This chain links TRBV12-5 with TRBJ2-3; tentatively, D is TRBD2 (5 bases). The V end was cut by 4 bases, the J end by 2 bases, with 10 bases between. This CDR3 spans 14 amino acids. Germline V gene data show CDR1 as LGHNT and CDR2 as FRNRAP.